The rows below give T cell receptor beta chains drawn from one sample of a study of shared clonotypes between healthy human individuals. TCRdb's copy holds only in-frame clones and misses some; the assay was immunoSEQ multiplex PCR. The repertoire has about 580,000 clones, 98% of them found once; the top ten carry roughly 0.29%. Sample: naive CD8+ T cells sorted from blood. Source of these receptors: a man aged 30 to 45 in good health. CDR3s include the opening cysteine and the closing phenylalanine or tryptophan. D genes are given only for firm matches. A clone size is listed for some rows: how often the clone was seen (once, few, many), or a class if it is expanded.

D gene,clone size,J gene,V gene,CDR3 protein,CDR3 DNA
.,.,TRBJ1-5,TRBV27,CASSHYSNQPQHF,TGTGCCAGCAGTCATTATAGCAATCAGCCCCAGCATTTT
.,.,TRBJ2-1,TRBV5-4,CASSRPRVSYNEQFF,TGTGCCAGCAGCCGCCCAAGGGTTAGTTACAATGAGCAGTTCTTC
.,.,TRBJ2-7,TRBV11-2,CASSSPGRVLYEQYF,TGTGCCAGCAGCTCTCCGGGACGCGTCCTCTACGAGCAGTACTTC
TRBD1,.,TRBJ1-2,TRBV7-9,CASSSDRGYPYTF,TGTGCCAGCAGCTCGGACAGGGGGTACCCCTACACCTTC
TRBD1,.,TRBJ1-2,TRBV14,CASSSNRGKGYTF,TGTGCCAGCAGCTCGAACAGGGGGAAAGGCTACACCTTC
.,.,TRBJ2-7,TRBV11-2,CASSLAGYEQYF,TGTGCCAGCAGCTTAGCAGGGTACGAGCAGTACTTC
.,.,TRBJ1-1,TRBV11-2,CASSGTRGGRTEAFF,TGTGCCAGCAGCGGAACACGGGGGGGCCGCACTGAAGCTTTCTTT
TRBD1,.,TRBJ1-4,TRBV7-9,CASRPPGQGREKLFF,TGTGCCAGCAGACCTCCGGGACAGGGACGCGAAAAACTGTTTTTT
TRBD1,.,TRBJ1-1,TRBV7-9,CASSLTTGSTEAFF,TGTGCCAGCAGCTTGACGACAGGGAGCACTGAAGCTTTCTTT
.,.,TRBJ2-1,TRBV7-6,CASSLDGSSYNEQFF,TGTGCCAGCAGCTTGGACGGAAGCTCCTACAATGAGCAGTTCTTC
.,.,TRBJ2-1,TRBV18,CASSFNNEQFF,TGTGCCAGCTCATTTAACAATGAGCAGTTCTTC
TRBD1,.,TRBJ2-3,TRBV2,CAIGDRGRETDTQYF,TGTGCCATCGGAGACAGGGGGCGGGAGACAGATACGCAGTATTTT
.,.,TRBJ1-1,TRBV5-1,CASNLGRGSDEAFF,TGCGCCAGCAACTTGGGACGGGGATCGGATGAAGCTTTCTTT
.,.,TRBJ2-7,TRBV9,CASSVVAGDYEQYF,TGTGCCAGCAGCGTAGTTGCGGGTGACTACGAGCAGTACTTC
.,.,TRBJ2-1,TRBV9,CASSSLDEQFF,TGTGCCAGCAGCTCCCTGGATGAGCAGTTCTTC
.,.,TRBJ2-1,TRBV7-9,CASSPEGLMSPQFF,TGTGCCAGCAGCCCAGAAGGACTAATGAGCCCGCAGTTCTTC
.,few,TRBJ2-1,TRBV5-1,CASSLEGSSYNEQFF,TGCGCCAGCAGCTTGGAGGGTAGCTCCTACAATGAGCAGTTCTTC
TRBD2,.,TRBJ2-3,TRBV5-8,CASSPIRELAGGWTDTQYF,TGTGCCAGCAGCCCAATCCGAGAACTAGCGGGAGGGTGGACAGATACGCAGTATTTT
.,.,TRBJ2-3,TRBV5-1,CASSPSGTQYF,TGCGCCAGCAGCCCCTCGGGTACGCAGTATTTT
.,.,TRBJ1-1,TRBV6-5,CASSYRTMNTEAFF,TGTGCCAGCAGTTATAGAACCATGAACACTGAAGCTTTCTTT
.,.,TRBJ2-7,TRBV14,CASSQDRVSPHGEQYF,TGTGCCAGCAGCCAAGACAGGGTTTCTCCCCATGGGGAGCAGTACTTC
TRBD1,.,TRBJ1-2,TRBV5-1,CASSSGTANYGYTF,TGCGCCAGCAGCTCCGGGACAGCTAACTATGGCTACACCTTC
.,.,TRBJ2-1,TRBV30,CAWRLRDSLPLFGNEQFF,TGTGCCTGGAGATTGAGGGACTCTCTTCCCCTTTTCGGCAATGAGCAGTTCTTC
TRBD2,.,TRBJ2-7,TRBV7-9,CASSSRLTGGTYEQYF,TGTGCCAGCAGCTCCCGGTTAACGGGAGGCACCTACGAGCAGTACTTC
TRBD2,once,TRBJ2-3,TRBV15,CATSSLGSGTSTDTQYF,TGTGCCACCAGCAGCCTAGGTAGCGGGACTAGCACAGATACGCAGTATTTT
TRBD2,once,TRBJ2-1,TRBV14,CASRGTTYNEQFF,TGTGCCAGCAGGGGGACTACCTACAATGAGCAGTTCTTC
TRBD2,.,TRBJ2-3,TRBV29-1,CSVEAGGLAGDTQYF,TGCAGCGTTGAGGCAGGGGGACTAGCGGGAGATACGCAGTATTTT
.,.,TRBJ2-1,TRBV6-5,CASSPLLSSYNEQFF,TGTGCCAGCAGCCCCCTACTGTCGTCCTACAATGAGCAGTTCTTC
.,.,TRBJ2-3,TRBV7-9,CASSRDKDTQYF,TGTGCCAGCAGTAGAGATAAAGATACGCAGTATTTT
TRBD2,.,TRBJ2-1,TRBV29-1,CSGAGTSGYNEQFF,TGCAGCGGAGCAGGGACTAGCGGGTACAATGAGCAGTTCTTC
TRBD1,.,TRBJ1-2,TRBV29-1,CSVEGRDREEDGYTF,TGCAGCGTTGAAGGCCGGGACAGGGAGGAGGATGGCTACACCTTC
TRBD1,.,TRBJ1-1,TRBV27,CASSTGVPNTEAFF,TGTGCCAGCAGCACAGGGGTTCCAAACACTGAAGCTTTCTTT
TRBD2,.,TRBJ2-7,TRBV6-5,CASSVLAGGGDEQYF,TGTGCCAGCAGTGTACTAGCGGGAGGAGGCGACGAGCAGTACTTC
TRBD2,.,TRBJ2-1,TRBV7-3,CASSLIGGSSNEQFF,TGTGCCAGCAGCTTAATTGGCGGGAGTAGCAATGAGCAGTTCTTC
.,.,TRBJ2-7,TRBV5-1,CASSLRRTQEQYF,TGCGCCAGCAGCTTGAGACGGACTCAGGAGCAGTACTTC
TRBD1,.,TRBJ2-7,TRBV7-9,CASRSGQGVEQYF,TGTGCCAGCAGGTCCGGACAGGGAGTCGAGCAGTACTTC
.,.,TRBJ2-1,TRBV27,CATRGLEVDNEQFF,TGTGCCACAAGGGGGTTAGAGGTAGACAATGAGCAGTTCTTC
.,.,TRBJ2-5,TRBV5-3,CALKVGAIQETQYF,TGTGCCTTAAAAGTGGGGGCGATTCAAGAGACCCAGTACTTC
.,.,TRBJ2-2,TRBV6-1,CASIERRPNTGELFF,TGTGCCAGCATCGAACGACGGCCGAACACCGGGGAGCTGTTTTTT
.,.,TRBJ2-1,TRBV7-2,CASSLESGLYNEQFF,TGTGCCAGCAGCTTAGAGTCGGGACTTTACAATGAGCAGTTCTTC
.,.,TRBJ2-5,TRBV11-2,CASSLERVTQYF,TGTGCCAGCAGCTTAGAACGAGTGACCCAGTACTTC
TRBD1,once,TRBJ2-7,TRBV7-9,CASSSGLGQGAYEQYF,TGTGCCAGCAGCTCGGGACTGGGACAGGGGGCTTACGAGCAGTACTTC
TRBD2,.,TRBJ2-7,TRBV28,CASSSPIAGDYEQYF,TGTGCCAGCAGTTCACCCATAGCGGGGGACTACGAGCAGTACTTC
TRBD2,.,TRBJ2-1,TRBV4-1,CASSFGLAGDPYNEQFF,TGCGCCAGCAGTTTTGGACTGGCGGGAGACCCCTACAATGAGCAGTTCTTC
TRBD2,.,TRBJ2-3,TRBV27,CASSSPEFVLAGARDTQYF,TGTGCCAGCAGTTCGCCCGAGTTTGTTTTAGCGGGAGCCAGGGATACGCAGTATTTT
TRBD2,.,TRBJ2-3,TRBV7-9,CASSTGGTLYTDTQYF,TGTGCCAGCAGCACGGGGGGGACACTGTACACAGATACGCAGTATTTT
TRBD2,.,TRBJ2-7,TRBV11-3,CASSPQASGRGGPYEQYF,TGTGCCAGCAGCCCACAGGCTAGCGGGAGAGGGGGGCCCTACGAGCAGTACTTC
TRBD2,.,TRBJ2-2,TRBV11-2,CASSQGREGRGGELFF,TGTGCCAGCAGCCAGGGGCGGGAGGGCCGAGGCGGGGAGCTGTTTTTT
TRBD2,.,TRBJ2-1,TRBV18,CASSPINGRASGMNEQFF,TGTGCCAGCTCACCCATTAACGGGAGGGCCTCTGGGATGAATGAGCAGTTCTTC
.,.,TRBJ2-6,TRBV4-1,CASNPGRGSGANVLTF,TGCGCCAGCAACCCAGGGCGGGGATCAGGGGCCAACGTCCTGACTTTC
.,.,TRBJ2-1,TRBV6-5,CASSYGAGSNEQFF,TGTGCCAGCAGTTACGGCGCGGGAAGCAATGAGCAGTTCTTC
TRBD2,.,TRBJ2-1,TRBV11-2,CASSLATSGSSYNEQFF,TGTGCCAGCAGCTTAGCGACTAGCGGGAGCTCCTACAATGAGCAGTTCTTC
.,.,TRBJ2-7,TRBV10-3,CAISEVDTRYYEQYF,TGTGCCATCAGTGAGGTTGACACTAGGTACTACGAGCAGTACTTC
.,.,TRBJ1-1,TRBV28,CASRWATSTEAFF,TGTGCCAGCAGGTGGGCCACCAGCACTGAAGCTTTCTTT
.,.,TRBJ1-1,TRBV4-1,CASSQRGGPEAFF,TGCGCCAGCAGCCAGAGGGGGGGACCTGAAGCTTTCTTT